One sample yielded the 18 T cell receptor beta chains listed below, sequenced in a study of T-cell reconstitution after alpha-beta-depleted transplantation in children. Unique molecular identifiers featured in how the TCRbeta library was prepared. From the PCR reads, TCRdb called clonotypes with MiXCR, one entry per CDR3 protein. The sample comprises 200,000 to 300,000 distinct CDR3 sequences, 12% of which are singletons, and approximately 2.4% rests with the top ten. The starting material was PBMCs from the stem cell graft donor, obtained from the stem cell graft. The receptors come from a human donor who donated a stem cell graft to a child with acute lymphoblastic leukemia.

This clonotype was seen repeatedly, ten times or more. The chain combines TRBV6-1 with TRBJ2-6, with 12 bases lining up with TRBD1. The V gene's germline CDR1 is MNHNS and CDR2 SASEGT. The V segment lost 2 bases and the J segment 2 bases; nucleotides outside the gene matches: 1. The CDR3 runs to 17 residues. The CDR3 DNA is TGTGCCAGCAGTGAACGGGACAGGGGGCCTGGGGCCAACGTCCTGACTTTC. Its translation is CASSERDRGPGANVLTF.

This clonotype appeared many times. V usage is TRBV3-1 and J usage is TRBJ1-1; TRBD1 matches at 8 bases. This CDR3 contains 16 residues. V was pared by 0 bases and J by 5 bases, with 8 bases of the junction left unmatched. Looked up from germline, CDR1 is LGHDT and CDR2 is YNNKEL (reference sequence). CDR3 bases: TGTGCCAGCAGCCAAGATCCTGGGACAGGTAGGACTGAAGCTTTCTTT. Protein: CASSQDPGTGRTEAFF.

This clonotype was recorded at least ten times. The genes are TRBV28 and TRBJ2-5, with D possibly TRBD2 on 6 matching bases. The ends were cut back, 8 bases at V and 1 base at J, with 11 bases in the middle. From germline, CDR1 is MDHEN and CDR2 SYDVKM. This CDR3 has 13 residues. CDR3 residues: CASVGGAQETQYF. CDR3 sequence (DNA): TGTGCCAGCGTTGGCGGGGCCCAAGAGACCCAGTACTTC. Using reference TRBV28 and TRBJ2-5 for the parts outside the CDR3, the full variable domain is DVKVTQSSRYLVKRTGEKVFLECVQDMDHENMFWYRQDPGLGLRLIYFSYDVKMKEKGDIPEGYSVSREKKERFSLILESASTNQTSMYLCASVGGAQETQYFGPGTRLLVL.

This clonotype was detected ten times or more. The J gene is TRBJ2-5, the V gene TRBV20-1; TRBD2 aligns across 10 bases. The CDR3 sequence is 15 residues long. CDR1 is DFQATT, CDR2 SNEGSKA, per germline (reference sequence). Germline trimming cut 3 bases from V and 5 bases from J; bases unmatched to any gene: 9. The CDR3 protein is CSASRAGGPSETQYF. The CDR3, as DNA: TGCAGTGCTAGTAGAGCGGGGGGGCCGTCGGAGACCCAGTACTTC.

There are a few counts of this clonotype. The genes are TRBV20-1 and TRBJ2-3; 10 nucleotides agree with TRBD2. This CDR3 region has 17 residues. CDR1 is DFQATT and CDR2 is SNEGSKA in the germline V gene (reference sequence). V was clipped by 1 base and J by 7 bases; unmatched bases: 14. CDR3 protein: CSARALAGAPPQHTQYF. In nucleotides, the CDR3 is TGCAGTGCTAGAGCCCTAGCGGGGGCCCCCCCTCAGCATACGCAGTATTTT.

This clonotype has just a few counts. The V and J genes are TRBV20-1 and TRBJ2-7; tentatively, D is TRBD1 (6 bases). Trimming left V 1 base short and J 4 bases short, with 17 bases between. Germline CDR1 reads DFQATT; CDR2 reads SNEGSKA (reference sequence). The CDR3 loop spans 15 amino acids. Written as DNA, the CDR3 is TGCAGTGCTAGAGTCGAATACAGGGTTTTTTACGAGCAGTACTTC. Its translation: CSARVEYRVFYEQYF.

This clonotype was observed at least ten times. The rearrangement links TRBV7-9 to TRBJ1-6, with D unclear. The germline gives CDR1 SEHNR, CDR2 FQNEAQ (reference sequence). CDR3 length equals 14 residues. V gave up 3 bases and J gave up 6 bases, with 9 bases separating them. The CDR3 here is CASSFDGVNSPLHF. CDR3 nucleotides: TGTGCCAGCAGCTTTGACGGGGTTAATTCACCCCTCCACTTT. Full variable domain (rest looked up from reference TRBV7-9 and TRBJ1-6): DTGVSQNPRHKITKRGQNVTFRCDPISEHNRLYWYRQTLGQGPEFLTYFQNEAQLEKSRLLSDRFSAERPKGSFSTLEIQRTEQGDSAMYLCASSFDGVNSPLHFGNGTRLTVT.

This clonotype was seen ten or more times. J is TRBJ2-7 and V is TRBV7-2; TRBD2 agrees at 7 bases. This CDR3 has 16 amino acids. The trim removed 2 bases at V and 3 bases at J, leaving 10 bases unmatched. Germline lookup yields CDR1 SGHTA and CDR2 FQGNSA. The CDR3, as DNA: TGTGCCAGCAGCTTATACAAGGCTAGCGGATACTACGAGCAGTACTTC. This codes for CASSLYKASGYYEQYF.

Many counts were recorded for this clonotype. The chain has TRBV24-1 and TRBJ2-1; tentative D call: TRBD1 (6 bases). The V gene lost 2 bases and the J gene lost 7 bases, with 14 bases spanning the gap. CDR1 and CDR2 from the germline V gene are KGHDR and SFDVKD. The CDR3 is made up of 15 amino acids. CDR3: CATSDSPQGRNEQFF. The CDR3 nucleotides read TGTGCCACCAGTGATTCGCCGCAGGGGCGGAATGAGCAGTTCTTC.

This clonotype was recorded at least ten times. The J gene is TRBJ2-1, the V gene TRBV20-1; D is unclear. CDR3 length equals 11 residues. The V gene's germline CDR1 is DFQATT and CDR2 SNEGSKA (reference sequence). Trimming cost V 2 bases and J 4 bases, with 3 bases left between them. CDR3 residues: CSARFYNEQFF. The CDR3, as DNA: TGCAGTGCTAGATTTTACAATGAGCAGTTCTTC.

This chain links TRBV6-2 or TRBV6-3 with TRBJ2-7, with TRBD1 matching 8 bases. This CDR3 spans 13 amino acids. Germline CDR1 MNHEY, CDR2 SVGEGT. V was clipped by 3 bases and J by 5 bases; unmatched bases: 3. Here the CDR3 DNA reads TGTGCCAGCAGTTATAACAGGGGGAACGAGCAGTACTTC. Encoded protein: CASSYNRGNEQYF.

Ten or more counts support this clonotype. The chain recombines TRBV7-2 with TRBJ2-3, with TRBD2 matching 8 bases. V was pared by 5 bases and J by 7 bases, with 14 bases of the junction left unmatched. The CDR3 is 16 amino acids. In germline, CDR1 is SGHTA, CDR2 FQGNSA. The CDR3 nucleotides are TGTGCCAGCAGCCTTCGAGCGGGGGATATGGGGAATACGCAGTATTTT. Translating gives CASSLRAGDMGNTQYF. The variable domain in full, completed from reference TRBV7-2 and TRBJ2-3, reads GAGVSQSPSNKVTEKGKDVELRCDPISGHTALYWYRQSLGQGLEFLIYFQGNSAPDKSGLPSDRFSAERTGGSVSTLTIQRTQQEDSAVYLCASSLRAGDMGNTQYFGPGTRLTVL.

At least ten counts were recorded for this clonotype. The rearrangement uses TRBV4-2 and TRBJ2-7; D is uncertain. Between the trimmed V and J ends, which lost 1 base and 4 bases, there was a span of 8 bases. Germline values: CDR1 LGHNA, CDR2 YNFKEQ. CDR3 size: 13 residues. This CDR3 is CASSQVSLYEQYF. The CDR3 DNA reads as TGTGCCAGCAGCCAAGTTTCCCTGTACGAGCAGTACTTC.

This clonotype showed up many times. This chain connects TRBV19 to TRBJ2-1; D may correspond to TRBD1 or TRBD2 (5 bases each). CDR1 is LNHDA, CDR2 SQIVND, per germline (reference sequence). The V gene lost 11 bases and the J gene lost 3 bases, with 20 bases spanning the gap. The CDR3 consists of 15 residues. The CDR3 DNA sequence: TGTGCCGCTGGGACGGGTTTCCGGGGCTACAATGAGCAGTTCTTC. Its translation: CAAGTGFRGYNEQFF.

This clonotype was counted many times. The CDR3 DNA follows: TGTGCCAGCAGCCAATATGGGTCGGGGAGCGCCTATGGCTACACCTTC. It translates to CASSQYGSGSAYGYTF. V usage is TRBV16 and J usage is TRBJ1-2; D gene uncertain. CDR1 is KGHSY, CDR2 FQNENV, per germline. The ends were cut back, 1 base at V and 4 bases at J, with 16 bases in the middle. This CDR3 has 16 residues.

This clonotype was picked up many times. The chain couples TRBV7-2 to TRBJ2-5; no firm D call. Deletions cut 3 bases from V and 1 base from J, with 12 bases between. The CDR3 is made up of 15 amino acids. The germline CDR1 and CDR2 sequences are SGHTA and FQGNSA. In DNA form, the CDR3 reads TGTGCCAGCAGCTTTCTTGGTGGAGTCCAAGAGACCCAGTACTTC. Its protein is CASSFLGGVQETQYF.

The chain combines TRBV2 with TRBJ1-5; a weak D match, TRBD1 (5 bases). Trimming cost V 7 bases and J 5 bases, with 15 bases left between them. From germline, CDR1 is SNHLY and CDR2 FYNNEI. CDR3 length: 14 residues. CDR3 nucleotides: TGTGCCAGCAACAGAGGCAGGGTTGATCAGCCCCAGCATTTT. This gives the protein CASNRGRVDQPQHF.

This clonotype has at least ten counts. V and J are TRBV4-3 and TRBJ2-7; 8 bases are shared with TRBD2. V gave up 4 bases and J gave up 2 bases; unmatched junction bases: 10. This CDR3 contains 16 residues. Germline V gene sequence: CDR1 LGHNA, CDR2 YSLEER. The CDR3 DNA sequence: TGCGCCAGCAGCCCAAAACTAGCGGAGGTCCCCTACGAGCAGTACTTC. Protein: CASSPKLAEVPYEQYF.